The sequence of this TCR beta chain was determined in a study of OX40 agonist ivuxolimab in advanced cancers. Study context: Dose-escalation patients were diagnosed with hepatocellular carcinoma, melanoma, renal cell cancer or head and neck cancer. The study, taken as a whole, reports: In CD8+ T cells, expanded clones were on average more numerous than in CD4+.

Points on this clone: No antigen is known for it.

The investigators sampled blood at baseline, at cycle 4 day 1, and at cycle 7 day 1. Only in-frame clones appear in the TCRdb table, and some are missing; sequencing was by immunoSEQ multiplex PCR. The data contain approximately 81,000 clones, about 92% of them singletons. The receptor comes from an adult with an advanced solid tumor such as melanoma, head and neck, liver or kidney cancer. Sequenced here: CD4+ or CD8+ T cells sorted from blood, sampled in a trial of the OX40 agonist ivuxolimab.

The CDR3 protein is CASTRDVGANVLTF. CDR3 DNA sequence: TGCGCCAGCACTAGGGATGTGGGGGCCAACGTCCTGACTTTC. V usage is TRBV10-1 and J usage is TRBJ2-6; D call uncertain. Germline V lookup: CDR1 WNHNN, CDR2 SYGVQD (reference sequence). The V gene lost 7 bases and the J gene lost 4 bases, with 11 bases spanning the gap. CDR3 length equals 14 residues.